What follows describes a single T cell receptor beta chain. Antigen: not known. Through a sample-barcoded 5' primer and a J-beta primer mix, a second PCR was run for about 6 to 12 cycles. The authors tagged each cDNA molecule using a template-switch adaptor with 12 random nucleotides. TCRdb analysed the 5' RACE reads with MiXCR anew, one entry per CDR3 protein. This sample carries about 800,000 distinct CDR3 sequences, roughly 60% of them seen once, and the ten largest clones take approximately 21%. The data originate from a study of blood T cells in healthy people across ages. Study-wide context: Template switching picked up about one barcoded beta molecule for each two T cells.

Overall study results and limits: Donors of long life had a larger count of naive CD4+ cells and greater diversity than aged donors.

Germline CDR1 reads DFQATT; CDR2 reads SNEGSKA (reference sequence). The CDR3 is 14 amino acids. Trimming took off 4 bases at V and 3 bases at J, with 16 bases between the two ends. The specimen sequenced was blood. The chain carries TRBV20-1 and TRBJ2-7, with D perhaps matching TRBD2 (5 bases). This TCR derives from a man aged 25-40 years in good health. CDR3 in DNA: TGCAGTGCTATGGTAAACAGCGGCTACTACGAGCAGTACTTC. Translated: CSAMVNSGYYEQYF.